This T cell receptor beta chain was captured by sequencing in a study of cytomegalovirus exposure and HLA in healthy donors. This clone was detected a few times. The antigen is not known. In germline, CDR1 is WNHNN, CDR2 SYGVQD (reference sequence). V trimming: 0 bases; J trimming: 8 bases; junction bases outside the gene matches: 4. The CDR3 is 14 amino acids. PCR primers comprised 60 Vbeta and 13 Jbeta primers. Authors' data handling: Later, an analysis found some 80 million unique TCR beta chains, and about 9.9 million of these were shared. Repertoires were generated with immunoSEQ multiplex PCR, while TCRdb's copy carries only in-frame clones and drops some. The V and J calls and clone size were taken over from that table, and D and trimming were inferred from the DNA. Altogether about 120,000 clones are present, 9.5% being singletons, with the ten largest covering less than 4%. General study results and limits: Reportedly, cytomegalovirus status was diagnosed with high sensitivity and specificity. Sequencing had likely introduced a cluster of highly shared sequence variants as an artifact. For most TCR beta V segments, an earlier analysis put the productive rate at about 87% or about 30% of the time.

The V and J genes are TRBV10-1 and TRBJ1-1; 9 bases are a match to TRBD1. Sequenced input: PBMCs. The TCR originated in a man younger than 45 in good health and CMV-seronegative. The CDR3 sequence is CASSESWTGAEAFF. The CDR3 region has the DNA TGCGCCAGCAGTGAGTCCTGGACAGGGGCAGAAGCTTTCTTT.